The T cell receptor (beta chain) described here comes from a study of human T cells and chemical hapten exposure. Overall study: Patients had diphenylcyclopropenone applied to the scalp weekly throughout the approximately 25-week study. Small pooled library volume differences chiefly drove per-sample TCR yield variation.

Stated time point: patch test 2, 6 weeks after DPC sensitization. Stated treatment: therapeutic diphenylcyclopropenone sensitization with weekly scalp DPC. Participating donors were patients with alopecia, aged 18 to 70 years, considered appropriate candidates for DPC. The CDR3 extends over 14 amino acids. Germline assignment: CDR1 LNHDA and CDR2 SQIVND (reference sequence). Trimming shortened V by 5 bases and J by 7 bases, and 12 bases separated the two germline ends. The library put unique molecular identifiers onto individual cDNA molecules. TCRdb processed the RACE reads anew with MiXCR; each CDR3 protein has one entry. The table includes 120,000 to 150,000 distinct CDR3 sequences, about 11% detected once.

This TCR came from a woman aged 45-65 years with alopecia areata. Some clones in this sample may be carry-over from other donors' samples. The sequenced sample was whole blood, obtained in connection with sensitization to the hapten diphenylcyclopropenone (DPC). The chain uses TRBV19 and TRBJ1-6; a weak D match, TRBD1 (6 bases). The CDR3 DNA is TGTGCCAGTAGTCTCCGACAGGAGAATTCACCCCTCCACTTT. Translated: CASSLRQENSPLHF.